The rows below give T cell receptor beta chains drawn from one sample of a study of cytomegalovirus exposure and HLA in healthy donors. The assay was immunoSEQ multiplex PCR, and TCRdb's table has in-frame clones only and misses some. The sample lists under 200,000 clones, around 83% occurring once. The sequenced sample consisted of PBMCs. These receptors were obtained from a man aged 40-49 years in good health and CMV-seropositive. Both conserved end residues are part of each CDR3. D genes are given only for firm matches. Clone size is stated in some rows and not others, as once, few, many or a class when expanded.

NA TRBJ1-3 TRBV28 TRBD1 TGTGCCAGCAGAAGTACAGGGGAGAGAAACACCATATATTTT CASRSTGERNTIYF
once TRBJ2-1 TRBV29-1 TRBD2 TGCAGCGCAATAAAAACTAGCGGTTCCTATGACAATGAGCAGTTCTTC CSAIKTSGSYDNEQFF
few TRBJ2-7 TRBV18 TRBD1 TGTGCCAGCTCACACGACAGGGCAAACCTGGGCGAGCAGTACTTC CASSHDRANLGEQYF
NA TRBJ2-6 TRBV7-7 NA TGTGCTAGCAGCTTAACAGGGGCCAACGTCCTGACTTTC CASSLTGANVLTF
NA TRBJ2-1 TRBV5-1 NA TGCGCCAGCAGCCCGGAGGCGCTGGACAATGAGCAGTTCTTC CASSPEALDNEQFF
NA TRBJ2-7 TRBV19 TRBD1 TGTGCCAGTAGTACCGGGACAGGGGGAGTCGAGCAGTACTTC CASSTGTGGVEQYF
NA TRBJ2-3 TRBV10-3 TRBD2 TGTGCCATCAGGGGGACTAGCGGGAGCACAGATACGCAGTATTTT CAIRGTSGSTDTQYF
NA TRBJ2-3 TRBV30 TRBD2 TGTGCCTCGCTAACTAGCGGTATTTCCACAGATACGCAGTATTTT CASLTSGISTDTQYF
once TRBJ1-1 TRBV28 TRBD1 TGTGCCAGCAGTTCCCAGGGGGCCGGAAATACTGAAGCTTTCTTT CASSSQGAGNTEAFF
NA TRBJ2-2 TRBV9 TRBD2 TGTGCCAGCAGCGTAGTCCCTAGCGGGAACACCGGGGAGCTGTTTTTT CASSVVPSGNTGELFF
NA TRBJ2-1 TRBV5-1 NA TGCGCCAGCAGCTTGGGTCGGTCCAATGAGCAGTTCTTC CASSLGRSNEQFF
NA TRBJ1-6 TRBV5-1 NA TGCGCCAGCAGCTTGACAGGGAACGGGTCACCCCTCCACTTT CASSLTGNGSPLHF
few TRBJ1-2 TRBV19 NA TGTGCCAGCTCGGGATCAACCCTGCGTGGCTACACCTTC CASSGSTLRGYTF
NA TRBJ2-1 TRBV5-1 NA TGCGCCAGCAGCTTGGGTCGGGGGAGAGGAATTGTTGGCAATGAGCAGTTCTTC CASSLGRGRGIVGNEQFF
NA TRBJ1-1 TRBV6-5 TRBD1 TGTGCCAGCAGTTACTTCGGACAGGGGGCAACTGAAGCTTTCTTT CASSYFGQGATEAFF
NA TRBJ2-5 TRBV10-3 NA TGTGCCATCAGCCCCGCGATTCAAGAGACCCAGTACTTC CAISPAIQETQYF
NA TRBJ1-2 TRBV30 TRBD1 TGTGCCTGGAGTGCCAACAGGGGAGCTAACTATGGCTACACCTTC CAWSANRGANYGYTF
NA TRBJ1-1 TRBV11-2 NA TGTGCCAGCAGCTTTGGCTCGGGCACTGAAGCTTTCTTT CASSFGSGTEAFF
few TRBJ1-1 TRBV5-1 TRBD1 TGCGCCAGCAGCTCGGACAGGGCGAACACTGAAGCTTTCTTT CASSSDRANTEAFF
few TRBJ2-7 TRBV18 TRBD2 TGTGCCAGCTCACCCGGACTAGCGAGCTCCTACGAGCAGTACTTC CASSPGLASSYEQYF
NA TRBJ2-5 TRBV5-1 NA TGCGCCAGCAGCCCCGAGATCCAAGAGACCCAGTACTTC CASSPEIQETQYF
NA TRBJ1-1 TRBV5-6 NA TGTGCCAGCAGCTTGATGGCGGGGGCGACTTTCTTT CASSLMAGATFF
NA TRBJ1-5 TRBV7-8 NA TGTGCCAGCAGCGGATACGGGTCGTTAAGCAATCAGCCCCAGCATTTT CASSGYGSLSNQPQHF
NA TRBJ2-6 TRBV7-9 TRBD1 TGTGCCAGCAGCCGGACAGGCTCTGGGGCCAACGTCCTGACTTTC CASSRTGSGANVLTF
NA TRBJ2-2 TRBV19 NA TGTGCCAGTAGTATGTTACTGACCGGGGAGCTGTTTTTT CASSMLLTGELFF
NA TRBJ2-7 TRBV5-1 TRBD2 TGCGCCAGCAGCTTGACTAGCGGGGGAGTCTACGAGCAGTACTTC CASSLTSGGVYEQYF
NA TRBJ2-7 TRBV5-5 NA TGTGCCAGCAGCTTTGGACAGTCGTCGTCCTACGAGCAGTACTTC CASSFGQSSSYEQYF
NA TRBJ2-7 TRBV2 TRBD1 TGTGCCAGCATCCCGGGACAGGGGCCGGCTGAGCAGTACTTC CASIPGQGPAEQYF
NA TRBJ1-1 TRBV30 NA TGTGCCTGGAGTCAGGGGATGGTCAAAGCTTTCTTT CAWSQGMVKAFF
few TRBJ1-2 TRBV14 TRBD1 TGTGCCAGCAGCCGAACCCGGGAGACAGGGTGGTATGGCTACACCTTC CASSRTRETGWYGYTF
NA TRBJ2-1 TRBV6-5 TRBD2 TGTGCCAGCAGTTACCCCGGACTAGCGGGCACCAATGAGCAGTTCTTC CASSYPGLAGTNEQFF
NA TRBJ2-1 TRBV7-6 NA TGTGCCAGCAGCGACCCTTTGAGGGGGAGAAGTAGCAATGAGCAGTTCTTC CASSDPLRGRSSNEQFF
NA TRBJ1-1 TRBV28 NA TGTGCCAGCATCGATATTGGACAGTATCTAGCTTTCTTT CASIDIGQYLAFF
NA TRBJ2-1 TRBV4-1 TRBD2 TGCGCCAGCAGCCAAGATGGACCGCCAGCGGGACCCAATGAGCAGTTCTTC CASSQDGPPAGPNEQFF
NA TRBJ2-1 TRBV6-5 NA TGTGCCAGCAGTTACCGCGGTGGTGAGCAGTTCTTC CASSYRGGEQFF
NA TRBJ1-1 TRBV7-2 TRBD1 TGTGCCAGCAGCAAAGACAGGGGAAGGGTTGAAGCTTTCTTT CASSKDRGRVEAFF
NA TRBJ2-1 TRBV19 NA TGTGCCAGTAGTAGTGCGGGCCTCCTCGCTAGACGTGAGCAGTTCTTC CASSSAGLLARREQFF
NA TRBJ1-5 TRBV7-9 NA TGTGCCAGCAGCTTGCTAAATCAGCCCCAGCATTTT CASSLLNQPQHF
NA TRBJ1-2 TRBV19 TRBD1 TGTGCCAGTAGCCTTGACAGGGGGTATGGCTACACCTTC CASSLDRGYGYTF
medium-sized TRBJ1-2 TRBV27 NA TGTGCCAGCAGTTTGCAGGGCGCTAACTATGGCTACACCTTC CASSLQGANYGYTF
few TRBJ2-7 TRBV6-1 NA TGTGCCAGCAGCGCCCTAGCCTCCTACGAGCAGTACTTC CASSALASYEQYF
once TRBJ1-1 TRBV30 TRBD1 TGTGCCTGGAGGGGCGGGACAGTTGAAGCTTTCTTT CAWRGGTVEAFF